The present TCR beta chain was sequenced within a study of blood T cell repertoires in COVID-19. Across the whole study: COVID-19 samples, acute and convalescent, were from the United States, Italy and Spain. PBMCs, B-cell-depleted T cells, or T cells provided the cDNA or gDNA that made up the material.

Profiled with immunoSEQ multiplex PCR; TCRdb holds only in-frame clones, not every one. The repertoire consists of roughly 250,000 clones, with 85% to 95% occurring once and the leading ten covering over 0.65%. Trimming left V 3 bases short and J 7 bases short, with 10 bases between. CDR3 length equals 13 residues. Per the germline V gene, CDR1 is SGHAT and CDR2 is FQNNGV. The Seattle patients, enrolled during active infection, were followed longitudinally. Sequencing was done on a sample of peripheral blood. This sequence originates from a man under 40 with COVID-19, enrolled during active disease. The V and J genes are TRBV11-2 and TRBJ2-4; D not resolved. The DNA for the CDR3 is TGTGCCAGCAGCTTGTGGCAGGCGAACATTCAGTACTTC. Its translation: CASSLWQANIQYF.